The 22 T cell receptor beta chains listed next were all sequenced from one sample in a study of cytomegalovirus exposure and HLA in healthy donors. Amplification used 60 Vbeta primers and 13 Jbeta primers. The data were produced by immunoSEQ multiplex PCR, yet TCRdb's version contains in-frame clones alone and is incomplete. The sample yields about 60,000 clones, roughly 80% seen once. The sequencing sample was made of PBMCs. The receptor source for this set is a woman between 40 and 55 years old in good health and CMV-seropositive.

The chain recombines TRBV30 with TRBJ2-1; possibly TRBD2 for D (5 bases). Germline V lookup: CDR1 GTSNPN, CDR2 SVGIG (reference sequence). CDR3 length: 15 amino acids. V lost 2 bases, J lost 6 bases, and 17 bases lay in between. The CDR3 loop is CAWSRGSTVSNEQFF. CDR3 sequence (DNA): TGTGCCTGGAGTCGGGGTTCTACAGTGTCCAATGAGCAGTTCTTC.

The CDR3: CASSESPTGTAIYGYTF. The CDR3 region has the DNA TGTGCCAGCAGTGAATCTCCTACCGGGACAGCGATCTATGGCTACACCTTC. This chain connects TRBV6-1 to TRBJ1-2, with 7 bases matching TRBD1. The CDR3 extends over 17 amino acids. The germline V gene has CDR1 MNHNS and CDR2 SASEGT. After removal of 2 bases from V and 4 bases from J, the junction contained 13 bases not matched to a gene.

The CDR3 bases are TGTGCCAGCAGCCCGGTCGCGGGCGACTATGGCTACACCTTC. Translated: CASSPVAGDYGYTF. This chain joins TRBV11-2 and TRBJ1-2; D gene ambiguous. V shed 5 bases and J shed 3 bases, with 13 bases lying between them. The CDR3 runs 14 residues. Germline V CDR1 and CDR2: SGHAT, FQNNGV. The full variable domain, completed using reference TRBV11-2 and TRBJ1-2, is EAGVAQSPRYKIIEKRQSVAFWCNPISGHATLYWYQQILGQGPKLLIQFQNNGVVDDSQLPKDRFSAERLKGVDSTLKIQPAKLEDSAVYLCASSPVAGDYGYTFGSGTRLTVV.

The V call is TRBV18, the J call TRBJ2-3; 8 bases map to TRBD2. V trimming: 0 bases; J trimming: 5 bases; junction bases outside the gene matches: 4. This CDR3 has 15 residues. Germline loops: CDR1 KGHSH, CDR2 LQKENI. CDR3 protein: CASSPPRSGGDTQYF. The DNA for the CDR3 is TGTGCCAGCTCACCACCGAGAAGCGGGGGAGATACGCAGTATTTT. The variable domain in full, with the rest retrieved from reference TRBV18 and TRBJ2-3, is NAGVMQNPRHLVRRRGQEARLRCSPMKGHSHVYWYRQLPEEGLKFMVYLQKENIIDESGMPKERFSAEFPKEGPSILRIQQVVRGDSAAYFCASSPPRSGGDTQYFGPGTRLTVL.

The V call is TRBV5-1, the J call TRBJ1-2, with 8 bases identical to TRBD1. This CDR3 region has 14 residues. Per the germline V gene, CDR1 is SGHRS and CDR2 is YFSETQ. Trimming at V came to 5 bases and at J to 3 bases, leaving 6 bases not matched to a gene. CDR3 coding DNA: TGCGCCAGCAGAACTGGACAGGGTTACTATGGCTACACCTTC. Its protein is CASRTGQGYYGYTF.

This clone was counted once. The chain links TRBV25-1 to TRBJ1-6; perhaps TRBD1 as D (6 bases). The germline CDR1 and CDR2 sequences are MGHDK and SYGVNS. V lost 7 bases to trimming and J lost 6 bases, with 13 bases between them. The CDR3 runs to 14 residues. CDR3 in DNA: TGTGCCAGCACGTCGACAGGTGGTAATTCACCCCTCCACTTT. It yields the protein CASTSTGGNSPLHF.

The chain employs TRBV5-6 and TRBJ1-1; D ambiguous. Trimming took off 2 bases at V and 2 bases at J, with 7 bases between the two ends. CDR1 is SGHDT and CDR2 is YYEEEE in the germline V gene. There are 13 residues in the CDR3. The CDR3 DNA reads TGTGCCAGCAGCTTAATGAGTAACACTGAAGCTTTCTTT. Protein: CASSLMSNTEAFF.

The V call is TRBV6-1, the J call TRBJ1-2; no clear D gene. The CDR3 has 14 residues. Germline V gene sequence: CDR1 MNHNS, CDR2 SASEGT. The V gene lost 0 bases and the J gene lost 6 bases, with 11 bases spanning the gap. This CDR3 is CASSEAEKGDGYTF. CDR3 sequence (DNA): TGTGCCAGCAGTGAAGCCGAGAAGGGAGATGGCTACACCTTC.

The sample holds a few counts of this clone. V and J are TRBV11-1 and TRBJ2-7; D may be TRBD2 (6 bases). The CDR3 extends over 14 amino acids. The germline gives CDR1 SGHAT, CDR2 FQDESV (reference sequence). Between the trimmed V and J ends, which lost 5 bases and 2 bases, there was a span of 13 bases. CDR3 nucleotides: TGTGCCAGCAGCACTGGGACTGGACCCTACGAGCAGTACTTC. Translating it yields CASSTGTGPYEQYF.

V is TRBV11-2 and J is TRBJ2-3; 7 bases line up with TRBD1. CDR3 size: 16 residues. Looked up from germline, CDR1 is SGHAT and CDR2 is FQNNGV. Germline trimming cut 6 bases from V and 2 bases from J; bases unmatched to any gene: 11. The DNA for the CDR3 is TGTGCCAGCAGACGAGGTGGGACAGATAACACAGATACGCAGTATTTT. It encodes CASRRGGTDNTDTQYF.

Here the CDR3 reads CAWSVPLTGNTEAFF. In nucleotides, the CDR3 is TGTGCCTGGAGTGTCCCTTTGACAGGTAACACTGAAGCTTTCTTT. The chain has TRBV30 and TRBJ1-1; a possible D gene is TRBD1 (6 bases). Germline CDR1 reads GTSNPN; CDR2 reads SVGIG (reference sequence). V lost 0 bases, J lost 2 bases, and 13 bases lay in between. This CDR3 comprises 15 residues.

V gene TRBV9 combines with J gene TRBJ2-2, with TRBD1 matching over 11 bases. The CDR3 contains 16 residues. The germline V gene has CDR1 SGDLS and CDR2 YYNGEE. V shed 3 bases, J shed 4 bases, and the junction held 5 bases outside the gene matches. This chain's CDR3 is CASSEGGTGGTGELFF. DNA for the CDR3: TGTGCCAGCAGCGAGGGGGGGACAGGGGGCACCGGGGAGCTGTTTTTT.

This chain connects TRBV30 to TRBJ1-2, with D unclear. The V gene lost 4 bases and the J gene lost 1 base, with 10 bases spanning the gap. CDR3 length equals 13 residues. CDR1 is GTSNPN, CDR2 SVGIG, per germline (reference sequence). This chain's CDR3 is CAWTPGDNYGYTF. The CDR3 DNA is TGTGCCTGGACTCCCGGGGATAACTATGGCTACACCTTC.

The V and J genes are TRBV7-2 and TRBJ2-2, with TRBD1 matching over 10 bases. This CDR3 has 16 amino acids. After removal of 5 bases from V and 8 bases from J, the junction contained 11 bases not matched to a gene. The germline V gene has CDR1 SGHTA and CDR2 FQGNSA. The CDR3 is CASSPRDRGLPGELFF. The CDR3 DNA follows: TGTGCCAGCAGCCCAAGGGACAGGGGCCTCCCAGGGGAGCTGTTTTTT.

This clone has a single count. The chain links TRBV5-1 to TRBJ1-2; 9 positions agree with TRBD1. Germline V gene sequence: CDR1 SGHRS, CDR2 YFSETQ. The CDR3 runs to 16 residues. With 3 bases clipped from V and 3 bases from J, the junction kept 9 bases outside the gene matches. CDR3 nucleotide sequence: TGCGCCAGCAGCTCGGGACAGGGAATCCCCCACTATGGCTACACCTTC. It encodes CASSSGQGIPHYGYTF.

The chain recombines TRBV5-4 with TRBJ2-2; tentative D call: TRBD1 (5 bases). Germline V gene sequence: CDR1 SGHNT, CDR2 YYREEE (reference sequence). CDR3 length: 14 residues. V was shortened by 1 base and J by 5 bases, with 9 bases between the two germline ends. CDR3 coding DNA: TGTGCCAGCAGCTTGCAGGGTTGGACCGGGGAGCTGTTTTTT. Translation: CASSLQGWTGELFF. Based on the CDR3 plus reference TRBV5-4 and TRBJ2-2, the full variable domain is ETGVTQSPTHLIKTRGQQVTLRCSSQSGHNTVSWYQQALGQGPQFIFQYYREEENGRGNFPPRFSGLQFPNYSSELNVNALELDDSALYLCASSLQGWTGELFFGEGSRLTVL.

This chain links TRBV5-1 with TRBJ2-7; 7 positions agree with TRBD1. The CDR3 loop spans 15 amino acids. Germline lookup yields CDR1 SGHRS and CDR2 YFSETQ. V lost 5 bases, J lost 5 bases, and 13 bases stayed unmatched. The CDR3 DNA is TGCGCCAGCAGACAGGGGATCGGTCTAGTCCACGAGCAGTACTTC. Translation: CASRQGIGLVHEQYF.

This rearrangement joins TRBV6-4 to TRBJ1-1; D is possibly TRBD1 (6 bases). The V and J ends lost 3 bases and 0 bases respectively, with 11 bases between them. Per the germline V gene, CDR1 is MRHNA and CDR2 is SNTAGT. The CDR3 is 15 amino acids. CDR3 protein: CASSEPQGMNTEAFF. CDR3 nucleotide sequence: TGTGCCAGCAGTGAACCACAGGGAATGAACACTGAAGCTTTCTTT.

This clone was seen a single time. This sequence joins TRBV2 and TRBJ1-1; D unresolved. V was clipped by 5 bases and J by 0 bases, with 7 bases between them. The germline V gene has CDR1 SNHLY and CDR2 FYNNEI. The CDR3 has 13 amino acids. CDR3 DNA: TGTGCCAGCAGTCGGGTAGTGAACACTGAAGCTTTCTTT. It is translated as CASSRVVNTEAFF.

The DNA of the CDR3 is TGTGCCAGCAGCCCAGGACTAGCGGGGGACAATGAGCAGTTCTTC. As protein: CASSPGLAGDNEQFF. V gene TRBV11-3 combines with J gene TRBJ2-1; 13 bases align to TRBD2. Germline CDR1 and CDR2: SGHNT and YENEEA. V shed 5 bases and J 5 bases; nucleotides not matched to a gene: 3. The CDR3 is made up of 15 amino acids.

The chain couples TRBV4-3 to TRBJ2-2; 7 nucleotides match TRBD1. This CDR3 has 15 amino acids. V lost 2 bases and J lost 0; bases outside the gene matches: 0. Germline CDR1 LGHNA, CDR2 YSLEER. CDR3 in DNA: TGCGCCAGCAGCCAACAGGGGGCGAACACCGGGGAGCTGTTTTTT. Translation: CASSQQGANTGELFF.

This rearrangement joins TRBV4-1 to TRBJ2-7; 7 bases match TRBD1. This CDR3 contains 15 residues. The germline V gene has CDR1 MGHRA and CDR2 YSYEKL. Trimming at V came to 0 bases and at J to 3 bases, leaving 5 bases not matched to a gene. The CDR3 DNA is TGCGCCAGCAGCCAAGATGGACAGGAAAACTACGAGCAGTACTTC. Translating gives CASSQDGQENYEQYF.